This T cell receptor beta chain was found in a study of T-cell reconstitution after alpha-beta-depleted transplantation in children. Using unique molecular identifiers, the investigators prepared the TCRbeta library. TCRdb recomputed calls from the PCR reads with MiXCR, one row per CDR3 protein. The sample includes approximately 980,000 distinct CDR3 sequences, around 30% of them seen just once. Broader study findings: About two months after transplant, alpha-beta T cells reportedly came from several hundred expanded graft clones. T cells produced anew were the main source of T-cell counts and diversity one year after transplant.

As regards this clonotype: The antigen is unknown.

The CDR3 consists of 14 residues. Germline assignment: CDR1 SGHRS and CDR2 YFSETQ. The germline V and J ends were trimmed by 0 bases and 0 bases, with 6 bases remaining between them. The sequence derives from a boy younger than two who had a stem cell transplant for SCID, so the T cells may come from the graft donor. The chain uses TRBV5-1 and TRBJ2-5; D gene ambiguous. The sample was PBMCs, mostly from graft donor cells, taken 360 days after TCRalphabeta/CD19-depleted stem cell transplant. The CDR3: CASSLGSYQETQYF. CDR3 nucleotides: TGCGCCAGCAGCTTGGGTAGCTACCAAGAGACCCAGTACTTC.